This T cell receptor (beta chain) comes out of a study of CD8 T cells in Susac syndrome. Study results and limitations: The number of individuals included in the study's TCR sequencing and HLA analysis was acknowledged as relatively small.

Trimming took 4 bases from V and 1 from J, leaving 13 bases between them. The germline V gene has CDR1 LNHDA and CDR2 SQIVND (reference sequence). This CDR3 region has 15 residues. The T cells that were sequenced for TCR beta were CD8+ and CD4+ cells from blood. Controls were drawn from healthy donors and were matched for age and sex. Random-hexamer reverse transcription was applied to roughly 0.45 to 1 ug RNA. The method of amplification for TCR beta CDR3 was immunoSEQ multiplex PCR, covering 54 Vbeta and 13 Jbeta. TCRdb recomputed calls from the immunoSEQ multiplex PCR reads with MiXCR, one row per CDR3 protein. Seen here are some 160,000 distinct CDR3 sequences, under 95% observed once, and the top ten hold under 0.085%. About this clonotype itself: Its target is not known.

The clonotype originates from a human donor in good health. The chain employs TRBV19 and TRBJ2-5, with D perhaps matching TRBD1 or TRBD2 (5 bases each). The sequenced sample consisted of CD4+ T cells from PBMCs. CDR3 nucleotides: TGTGCCAGTAGTAAGGTTACGGGGACCCAAGAGACCCAGTACTTC. Protein sequence: CASSKVTGTQETQYF.